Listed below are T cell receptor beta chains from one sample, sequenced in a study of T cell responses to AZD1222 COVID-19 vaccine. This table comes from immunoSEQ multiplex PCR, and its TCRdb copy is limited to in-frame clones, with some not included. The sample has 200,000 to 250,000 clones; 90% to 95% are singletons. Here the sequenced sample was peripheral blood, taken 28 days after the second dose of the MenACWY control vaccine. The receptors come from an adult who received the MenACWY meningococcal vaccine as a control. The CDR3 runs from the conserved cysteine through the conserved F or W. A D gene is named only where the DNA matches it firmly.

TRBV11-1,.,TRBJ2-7,CASSRTNSGSYEQYF,TGTGCCAGCAGCCGGACAAATTCGGGCTCCTACGAGCAGTACTTC
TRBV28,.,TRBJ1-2,CASRPQPRVWNGYTF,TGTGCCAGCAGACCCCAACCCAGGGTATGGAATGGCTACACCTTC
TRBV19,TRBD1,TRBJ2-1,CASTTGVNEQFF,TGTGCCAGTACGACAGGGGTCAATGAGCAGTTCTTC
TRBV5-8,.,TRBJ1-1,CASSLKVDSISITEAFF,TGTGCCAGCAGCCTGAAAGTTGACAGCATTTCCATCACTGAAGCTTTCTTT
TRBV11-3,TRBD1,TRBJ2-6,CASSPGTVSGANVLTF,TGTGCCAGCAGCCCCGGGACAGTTTCTGGGGCCAACGTCCTGACTTTC
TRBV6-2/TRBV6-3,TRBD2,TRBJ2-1,CASSTRRTSGRPRSYNEQFF,TGTGCCAGCAGTACTCGTCGAACTAGCGGGAGACCACGCTCCTACAATGAGCAGTTCTTC
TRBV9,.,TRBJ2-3,CASSPGGGLSTDTQYF,TGTGCCAGCAGCCCAGGGGGGGGACTGAGCACAGATACGCAGTATTTT
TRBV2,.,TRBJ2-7,CASSEADYEQYF,TGTGCCAGCAGTGAAGCTGACTACGAGCAGTACTTC
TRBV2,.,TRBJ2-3,CASSESPVTDTQYF,TGTGCCAGCAGTGAATCCCCTGTCACAGATACGCAGTATTTT
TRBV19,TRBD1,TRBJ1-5,CASSTGPGGGQPQHF,TGTGCCAGTAGTACGGGTCCAGGGGGGGGTCAGCCCCAGCATTTT
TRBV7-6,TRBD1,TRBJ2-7,CASSPTGTGRFYEQYF,TGTGCCAGCAGCCCTACCGGGACAGGGCGATTCTACGAGCAGTACTTC
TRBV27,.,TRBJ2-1,CASGNNEQFF,TGTGCCAGCGGAAACAATGAGCAGTTCTTC
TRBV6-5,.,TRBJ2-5,CASTDFQETQYF,TGTGCCAGCACAGATTTCCAAGAGACCCAGTACTTC